The 14 T cell receptor beta chains below all came from one sample that was sequenced in a study of blood T cell repertoires in COVID-19. TCRdb keeps only in-frame clones here, not all; method: immunoSEQ multiplex PCR. The sample consists of over 250,000 clones, approximately 86% of them appearing once. The sample was PBMCs or T cells enriched from blood (not recorded which). All receptors come from a woman under 30 who had recovered from COVID-19.

This chain joins TRBV29-1 and TRBJ1-2; no clear D. CDR3 length: 14 amino acids. Germline CDR1 reads SQVTM; CDR2 reads ANQGSEA. V lost 3 bases and J 0 bases, leaving 11 bases between the germline ends. The CDR3 region has the DNA TGCAGCGTTGATGACACAGTATCTAACTATGGCTACACCTTC. Translation gives CSVDDTVSNYGYTF.

The chain combines TRBV19 with TRBJ1-4, with 7 positions matching TRBD1. The CDR3 runs 15 residues. The junction had 7 bases not matched to a gene; V was cut back by 3 bases and J by 6 bases. Germline V gene lookup returns CDR1 LNHDA and CDR2 SQIVND (reference sequence). The CDR3 loop reads CASSIGDRADEKLFF. The CDR3 DNA reads as TGTGCCAGTAGTATTGGCGACAGGGCTGATGAAAAACTGTTTTTT.

The chain joins TRBV6-2 or TRBV6-3 to TRBJ1-2; D not certain. V lost 4 bases and J 0 bases, leaving 9 bases between the germline ends. The CDR3 is 14 amino acids. Germline-derived CDR1 and CDR2 are MNHEY and SVGEGT. CDR3 sequence: CASSSMGANYGYTF. As DNA, the CDR3 is TGTGCCAGCAGTTCAATGGGAGCTAACTATGGCTACACCTTC.

The V call is TRBV15, the J call TRBJ1-4, with D tentatively TRBD1 (6 bases). This CDR3 comprises 14 residues. Germline V gene data show CDR1 as LNHNV and CDR2 as YYDKDF (reference sequence). V was clipped by 0 bases and J by 6 bases, with 8 bases between them. In DNA, the CDR3 is TGTGCCACCAGCAGAGACAGGGGTGATGAAAAACTGTTTTTT. It is translated as CATSRDRGDEKLFF.

The V call is TRBV4-3, the J call TRBJ2-7, with 11 bases aligning to TRBD2. CDR1 is LGHNA and CDR2 is YSLEER in the germline V gene. J was trimmed by 4 bases and V by 4 bases; bases with no gene match: 9. This CDR3 comprises 16 residues. Here the CDR3 reads CASSPNLAGGGYEQYF. Written as DNA, the CDR3 is TGCGCCAGCAGCCCAAACCTAGCGGGGGGAGGGTACGAGCAGTACTTC.

The chain employs TRBV6-5 and TRBJ2-1, with D possibly being TRBD1 (5 bases). Germline V gives CDR1 MNHEY, CDR2 SVGAGI. The length of the CDR3 is 12 residues. V was shortened by 8 bases and J by 8 bases, with 13 bases between the two germline ends. The CDR3 region has the DNA TGTGCCAGCGGCTGGGGCCAGGATGAGCAGTTCTTC. This codes for CASGWGQDEQFF.

The CDR3 nucleotides are TGTGCCAGTAGTATCGGACTAGCGGGGGGGGCCGGGGAGCTGTTTTTT. This translates into CASSIGLAGGAGELFF. The rearrangement joins TRBV19 to TRBJ2-2; the match to TRBD2 covers 15 bases. The CDR3 is 16 residues long. V was pared by 3 bases and J by 6 bases, with 2 bases of the junction left unmatched. Germline V gene lookup returns CDR1 LNHDA and CDR2 SQIVND (reference sequence).

The chain uses TRBV7-2 and TRBJ1-6; 7 bases map to TRBD1. CDR1 is SGHTA, CDR2 FQGNSA, per germline. The ends lost 4 bases at V and 6 bases at J; junction bases unmatched: 9. This CDR3 is 16 amino acids long. The DNA of the CDR3 is TGTGCCAGCAGCTCGGGACAGTCCTGGTCTAATTCACCCCTCCACTTT. The encoded protein is CASSSGQSWSNSPLHF.

This clone was seen only a few times. The V call is TRBV6-1, the J call TRBJ1-2; D not resolved. Germline V lookup: CDR1 MNHNS, CDR2 SASEGT. The CDR3 has 14 residues. V was cut by 7 bases and J by 2 bases, with 14 bases left in between. As DNA, the CDR3 is TGTGCCAGCACCCACATGGAGACCAACTATGGCTACACCTTC. It codes for CASTHMETNYGYTF.

The CDR3: CASSPGTSGSSYEQYF. The CDR3 nucleotides are TGTGCCAGCAGCCCAGGGACTAGCGGCTCCTCCTACGAGCAGTACTTC. The rearrangement links TRBV28 to TRBJ2-7; 11 bases map to TRBD2. The trim removed 6 bases at V and 0 bases at J, leaving 7 bases unmatched. The CDR3 runs 16 residues. Germline V gene lookup returns CDR1 MDHEN and CDR2 SYDVKM.

The chain combines TRBV9 with TRBJ1-2; TRBD1 is a possible D gene (6 bases). The CDR3 has 14 residues. V lost 4 bases and J 2 bases, leaving 12 bases between the germline ends. Germline V CDR1 and CDR2: SGDLS, YYNGEE. The CDR3 here is CASSPRGGNYGYTF. Here the CDR3 DNA reads TGTGCCAGCAGCCCTCGAGGGGGAAACTATGGCTACACCTTC. Drawing the rest from reference TRBV9 and TRBJ1-2, the complete variable domain is DSGVTQTPKHLITATGQRVTLRCSPRSGDLSVYWYQQSLDQGLQFLIQYYNGEERAKGNILERFSAQQFPDLHSELNLSSLELGDSALYFCASSPRGGNYGYTFGSGTRLTVV.

This sequence joins TRBV7-9 and TRBJ1-6; no definite D call. V lost 3 bases and J lost 5, with 5 bases in between. There are 13 residues in the CDR3. Germline CDR1 reads SEHNR; CDR2 reads FQNEAQ (reference sequence). The CDR3 nucleotides read TGTGCCAGCAGCTTGGGAGATAATTCACCCCTCCACTTT. It yields the protein CASSLGDNSPLHF.

This chain connects TRBV20-1 to TRBJ1-1, with TRBD1 as a possible D gene (5 bases). The V gene's germline CDR1 is DFQATT and CDR2 SNEGSKA (reference sequence). V lost 7 bases, J lost 5 bases, and 11 bases lay in between. The CDR3 contains 11 residues. CDR3 region: CSVVRGTEAFF. The DNA of the CDR3 is TGCAGTGTCGTGCGGGGGACTGAAGCTTTCTTT.

The rearrangement links TRBV2 to TRBJ2-2; 14 bases fit TRBD2. V lost 6 bases, J lost 0 bases, and 12 bases stayed unmatched. The CDR3 is 20 residues long. Looked up from germline, CDR1 is SNHLY and CDR2 is FYNNEI. The CDR3 sequence is CASRDLTGTSGGANTGELFF. DNA for the CDR3: TGTGCCAGCAGAGACTTAACCGGGACTAGCGGGGGAGCGAACACCGGGGAGCTGTTTTTT.